A selection of T cell receptor beta chains follows, all from one sample in a study of blood T cell repertoires in COVID-19. Assay: immunoSEQ multiplex PCR; the TCRdb copy retains only in-frame clones and omits some. The sample contains nearly 300,000 clones, roughly nine tenths of which appear only once. The source material was PBMCs or T cells enriched from blood (not recorded which). These receptors were collected from a woman aged 50 to 65 who had been exposed to COVID-19. CDR3s include the opening cysteine and the closing phenylalanine or tryptophan. A D gene is named only where the DNA matches it firmly. Expanded clones are given a class, and other clones once, few, many or no size at all.

size	J	D	V	CDR3	DNA
-	TRBJ1-4	TRBD1	TRBV30	CAWSPGQGGEKLFF	TGTGCCTGGAGCCCGGGACAGGGGGGTGAAAAACTGTTTTTT
-	TRBJ1-1	-	TRBV5-1	CASSLATANTEAFF	TGCGCCAGCAGCTTGGCCACAGCAAACACTGAAGCTTTCTTT
-	TRBJ1-5	TRBD1	TRBV4-1	CASSPQGTGNQPQHF	TGCGCCAGCAGCCCACAGGGGACCGGCAATCAGCCCCAGCATTTT
-	TRBJ1-4	TRBD1	TRBV5-1	CASSLGQGGEKLFF	TGCGCCAGCAGCTTGGGACAGGGAGGAGAAAAACTGTTTTTT
-	TRBJ2-2	TRBD2	TRBV3-1/TRBV3-2	CASSQGLAGVNTGELFF	TGTGCCAGCAGCCAAGGGCTAGCGGGGGTTAACACCGGGGAGCTGTTTTTT
-	TRBJ2-7	-	TRBV15	CATSRDNGRTSAEQYF	TGTGCCACCAGCAGAGATAACGGCAGGACTTCGGCCGAGCAGTACTTC
-	TRBJ1-1	TRBD1	TRBV30	CARDRVRTEAFF	TGTGCCCGTGACAGGGTAAGGACTGAAGCTTTCTTT
-	TRBJ2-3	-	TRBV29-1	CSVEQEATDTQYF	TGCAGCGTCGAGCAAGAAGCCACAGATACGCAGTATTTT
-	TRBJ1-3	-	TRBV6-5	CASRSSGNTIYF	TGTGCCAGCAGGAGCTCTGGAAACACCATATATTTT
once	TRBJ1-2	-	TRBV10-3	CAISEFIGSHGYTF	TGTGCCATCAGTGAGTTCATTGGCAGTCATGGCTACACCTTC
-	TRBJ2-5	-	TRBV21-1	CASSKDRLAGTEETQYF	TGTGCCAGCAGCAAAGATCGACTAGCGGGGACCGAAGAGACCCAGTACTTC
-	TRBJ1-6	-	TRBV6-2/TRBV6-3	CASSYLSYNSPLHF	TGTGCCAGCAGTTACTTGAGCTATAATTCACCCCTCCACTTT
-	TRBJ1-5	-	TRBV28	CASRIGGTSGNQPQHF	TGTGCCAGCAGGATTGGAGGCACCTCGGGGAATCAGCCCCAGCATTTT
-	TRBJ1-4	-	TRBV6-2/TRBV6-3	CASSAARREKLFF	TGTGCCAGCAGTGCTGCCAGGCGTGAAAAACTGTTTTTT
-	TRBJ2-2	TRBD2	TRBV6-1	CASSELAGGFANTGELFF	TGTGCCAGCAGTGAATTAGCGGGGGGTTTCGCGAACACCGGGGAGCTGTTTTTT
-	TRBJ1-4	TRBD1	TRBV3-1/TRBV3-2	CASSHPSGQGDEKLFF	TGTGCCAGCAGCCATCCTTCGGGACAGGGGGATGAAAAACTGTTTTTT
few	TRBJ1-5	TRBD1	TRBV4-1	CASSQEGTANQPQHF	TGCGCCAGCAGCCAAGAGGGGACAGCCAATCAGCCCCAGCATTTT